The present TCR beta chain was sequenced within a study of blood T cell repertoires in COVID-19. Here immunoSEQ multiplex PCR was the method, and the copy in TCRdb shows in-frame clones only, minus some. The sample gives some 330,000 clones, 75% to 90% of which show up once; about 4.9% is in the top ten. This CDR3 region has 15 residues. Germline trimming cut 6 bases from V and 5 bases from J; bases unmatched to any gene: 8. Germline CDR1 LNHDA, CDR2 SQIVND (reference sequence). V usage is TRBV19 and J usage is TRBJ2-1; 9 bases align to TRBD1. The source is a woman between 45 and 65 years old who had recovered from COVID-19. Specimen: PBMCs or T cells enriched from blood (not recorded which). The CDR3: CASRPPGQGNNEQFF. The DNA for the CDR3 is TGTGCCAGTAGACCCCCGGGACAGGGTAACAATGAGCAGTTCTTC. Full variable domain (missing parts from reference TRBV19 and TRBJ2-1): DGGITQSPKYLFRKEGQNVTLSCEQNLNHDAMYWYRQDPGQGLRLIYYSQIVNDFQKGDIAEGYSVSREKKESFPLTVTSAQKNPTAFYLCASRPPGQGNNEQFFGPGTRLTVL.